These 27 T cell receptor beta chains came from one sample sequenced in a study of blood T cell repertoires in COVID-19. Assay used: immunoSEQ multiplex PCR; TCRdb lists only in-frame clones, some missing. The data show a few hundred thousand clones, approximately 89% seen once. The sample consisted of peripheral blood. The receptors stem from a middle-aged woman who had recovered from COVID-19.

V usage is TRBV3-1 (or the pseudogene TRBV3-2) and J usage is TRBJ2-5; TRBD2 matches 11 bases. This CDR3 is built from 16 residues. Germline CDR1 LGHDT, CDR2 YNNKEL (reference sequence). V shed 2 bases and J 5 bases; nucleotides not matched to a gene: 7. The CDR3 coding sequence is TGTGCCAGCAGCCAAAATAGCGGGGGGGCCATGGAGACCCAGTACTTC. Encoded protein: CASSQNSGGAMETQYF.

The chain carries TRBV6-6 and TRBJ2-7; the D gene is possibly TRBD2 (6 bases). The V end was cut by 10 bases, the J end by 4 bases, with 11 bases between. Looked up from germline, CDR1 is MNHNY and CDR2 is SVGAGI (reference sequence). The CDR3 spans 11 residues. The CDR3 protein is CATLGGYEQYF. DNA for the CDR3: TGTGCCACCTTAGGAGGGTACGAGCAGTACTTC.

The chain has TRBV20-1 and TRBJ2-1; TRBD2 agrees at 10 bases. Germline lookup yields CDR1 DFQATT and CDR2 SNEGSKA (reference sequence). V trimming: 3 bases; J trimming: 4 bases; junction bases outside the gene matches: 3. The CDR3 consists of 14 residues. The CDR3 DNA follows: TGCAGTGCTAGTCCTAGCGGGGGTTACAATGAGCAGTTCTTC. Amino acids: CSASPSGGYNEQFF.

V and J are TRBV5-4 and TRBJ2-5; TRBD1 is a possible D gene (5 bases). V lost 4 bases, J lost 1 base, and 8 bases lay in between. The CDR3 loop spans 13 amino acids. Per germline, CDR1 SGHNT and CDR2 YYREEE (reference sequence). The DNA for the CDR3 is TGTGCCAGCAGCCAGGGCTTCCAAGAGACCCAGTACTTC. Protein: CASSQGFQETQYF.

The chain uses TRBV30 and TRBJ2-5; D is unresolved. CDR1 and CDR2 (germline): GTSNPN, SVGIG (reference sequence). V gave up 6 bases and J gave up 5 bases, with 13 bases separating them. This CDR3 spans 12 amino acids. CDR3: CACGWSSETQYF. The CDR3 DNA reads TGTGCCTGTGGTTGGAGTTCCGAGACCCAGTACTTC. The full variable domain, with the rest looked up from reference TRBV30 and TRBJ2-5, is SQTIHQWPATLVQPVGSPLSLECTVEGTSNPNLYWYRQAAGRGLQLLFYSVGIGQISSEVPQNLSASRPQDRQFILSSKKLLLSDSGFYLCACGWSSETQYFGPGTRLLVL.

This sequence joins TRBV5-4 and TRBJ2-5; TRBD2 agrees at 9 bases. Germline assignment: CDR1 SGHNT and CDR2 YYREEE (reference sequence). This CDR3 has 15 residues. V trimming: 3 bases; J trimming: 5 bases; junction bases outside the gene matches: 8. CDR3 DNA sequence: TGTGCCAGCAGCTCCCCGACGCGGGAGGGGGAGACCCAGTACTTC. Its translation: CASSSPTREGETQYF.

This rearrangement joins TRBV5-1 to TRBJ2-3; 8 nucleotides align to TRBD1. The germline CDR1 and CDR2 sequences are SGHRS and YFSETQ. The CDR3 length is 15 residues. The trim removed 4 bases at V and 3 bases at J, leaving 7 bases unmatched. The CDR3 region has the DNA TGCGCCAGCAGCCATGGACAGGGAGTGACAGATACGCAGTATTTT. Amino acids: CASSHGQGVTDTQYF.

The chain couples TRBV19 to TRBJ1-1; D ambiguous. V was trimmed by 4 bases and J by 0 bases, leaving 9 bases between them. This CDR3 has 14 residues. Germline V lookup: CDR1 LNHDA, CDR2 SQIVND (reference sequence). As DNA, the CDR3 is TGTGCCAGTAGTAAGAGGCAAATGAACACTGAAGCTTTCTTT. The encoded protein is CASSKRQMNTEAFF.

The chain recombines TRBV7-3 with TRBJ2-3; 12 positions match TRBD2. The CDR3 has 16 residues. Trimming cost V 5 bases and J 3 bases; bases outside gene matches: 6. Per the germline V gene, CDR1 is SGHTA and CDR2 is FQGTGA. Here the CDR3 reads CASSPKLAGGTDTQYF. In DNA, the CDR3 is TGTGCCAGCAGCCCCAAACTAGCGGGGGGAACAGATACGCAGTATTTT.

The chain combines TRBV24-1 with TRBJ1-4; the D gene is possibly TRBD1 (5 bases). CDR3 length: 17 residues. Germline CDR1 reads KGHDR; CDR2 reads SFDVKD. V was trimmed by 3 bases and J by 5 bases, leaving 18 bases between them. CDR3 region: CATSDGAETWKNEKLFF. For the CDR3, the DNA is TGTGCCACCAGTGATGGGGCGGAGACTTGGAAGAATGAAAAACTGTTTTTT.

V usage is TRBV6-2 or TRBV6-3 and J usage is TRBJ2-1; 8 bases align to TRBD2. Germline V gene sequence: CDR1 MNHEY, CDR2 SVGEGT. CDR3 length equals 16 residues. J gave up 4 bases and V 6 bases, and 11 bases lay outside the gene matches. CDR3 sequence reads: CASSLSTSVWYNEQFF. CDR3 coding DNA: TGTGCCAGCAGCCTGTCGACTAGCGTTTGGTACAATGAGCAGTTCTTC.

A single count supports this clone. This chain uses TRBV29-1 with TRBJ2-1; possibly TRBD1 for D (5 bases). The CDR3 length is 14 residues. Germline-derived CDR1 and CDR2 are SQVTM and ANQGSEA. Trimming took off 2 bases at V and 3 bases at J, with 11 bases between the two ends. The CDR3 sequence is CSVEPGRVYNEQFF. In nucleotides, the CDR3 is TGCAGCGTTGAACCAGGGCGAGTCTACAATGAGCAGTTCTTC.

The chain combines TRBV14 with TRBJ1-3, with 9 bases matching TRBD1. Trimming removed 6 bases from V and 2 bases from J; junction bases left unmatched: 2. The CDR3 sequence is 14 residues long. The germline gives CDR1 SGHDN, CDR2 FVKESK. DNA of the CDR3: TGTGCCAGCAGTCGGACAGGGGCTGGAAACACCATATATTTT. Its protein product is CASSRTGAGNTIYF.

This clone was recorded once. This chain uses TRBV18 with TRBJ1-5; D may be TRBD1 (5 bases). CDR1 is KGHSH and CDR2 is LQKENI in the germline V gene. The CDR3 runs to 19 residues. Trimming took 3 bases from V and 0 from J, leaving 21 bases between them. CDR3 sequence reads: CASSPRARSSQFSNQPQHF. CDR3 nucleotide sequence: TGTGCCAGCTCACCCAGGGCCCGTTCTTCACAGTTTAGCAATCAGCCCCAGCATTTT.

The gene calls are TRBV19 and TRBJ2-3, with TRBD2 matching 7 bases. Unmatched junction bases numbered 7, after V lost 7 bases and J lost 0 bases. The CDR3 sequence is 15 residues long. Germline V CDR1 and CDR2: LNHDA, SQIVND (reference sequence). CDR3 region: CASTQAGPSTDTQYF. The CDR3 DNA sequence: TGTGCCAGTACCCAAGCGGGACCTAGCACAGATACGCAGTATTTT.

This sequence joins TRBV19 and TRBJ2-3, with D hard to call. Germline CDR1 and CDR2: LNHDA and SQIVND (reference sequence). Trimming cost V 9 bases and J 1 base, with 8 bases left between them. CDR3 length equals 12 residues. The CDR3 spells CASALGTDTQYF. CDR3 nucleotide sequence: TGTGCCAGCGCCCTAGGCACAGATACGCAGTATTTT.

The gene calls are TRBV5-4 and TRBJ2-3; D perhaps matches TRBD2 (5 bases). This CDR3 contains 14 residues. The germline gives CDR1 SGHNT, CDR2 YYREEE (reference sequence). Trimming removed 4 bases at V and 5 bases at J, with 14 bases between. The chain's CDR3 is CASSPGVGEDTQYF. The CDR3 region has the DNA TGTGCCAGCAGCCCCGGGGTGGGAGAAGATACGCAGTATTTT.

This clone has just a few counts. The V gene is TRBV25-1, the J gene TRBJ1-4; D is undetermined. V was cut by 3 bases and J by 7 bases, with 6 bases left in between. The CDR3 extends over 12 amino acids. The germline CDR1 and CDR2 sequences are MGHDK and SYGVNS. The CDR3 loop reads CASSDFREKLFF. DNA of the CDR3: TGTGCCAGCAGTGATTTTCGTGAAAAACTGTTTTTT.

The chain recombines TRBV3-1 (or the pseudogene TRBV3-2) with TRBJ2-5; TRBD2 agrees at 14 bases. From germline, CDR1 is LGHDT and CDR2 YNNKEL (reference sequence). Trimming took 3 bases from V and 5 from J; bases not matched to a gene: 2. The CDR3 totals 15 residues. CDR3 in DNA: TGTGCCAGCAGCCACGGACTAGCGGGGGGTGAGACCCAGTACTTC. Amino acid sequence: CASSHGLAGGETQYF.

This clone was counted between two and nine times. The rearrangement joins TRBV5-4 to TRBJ2-7, with a possible D match to TRBD1 (6 bases). The germline V gene has CDR1 SGHNT and CDR2 YYREEE (reference sequence). V lost 0 bases to trimming and J lost 6 bases, with 10 bases between them. This CDR3 comprises 13 residues. Here the CDR3 reads CASSLEAGVEQYF. For the CDR3, the DNA is TGTGCCAGCAGCTTGGAAGCAGGGGTCGAGCAGTACTTC.

The rearrangement uses TRBV18 and TRBJ1-5, with D maybe TRBD1 (6 bases). Germline V gene data show CDR1 as KGHSH and CDR2 as LQKENI. The CDR3 has 14 amino acids. With 2 bases removed from V and 7 bases from J, the gap between germline ends came to 12 bases. CDR3 loop: CASSPGQPQQPQHF. The CDR3 region has the DNA TGTGCCAGCTCACCAGGACAGCCCCAGCAGCCCCAGCATTTT.

This clone occurred a few times. The V and J genes are TRBV10-1 and TRBJ2-1; 7 bases align to TRBD1. The J segment lost 4 bases and the V segment lost 2 bases, leaving 2 bases of the junction unmatched. Germline CDR1 reads WNHNN; CDR2 reads SYGVQD (reference sequence). CDR3 length equals 14 residues. The CDR3 is CASSEGQVYNEQFF. The CDR3 DNA follows: TGCGCCAGCAGTGAGGGACAGGTATACAATGAGCAGTTCTTC.

The chain carries TRBV5-6 and TRBJ1-2, with D tentatively TRBD1 (5 bases). CDR1 is SGHDT and CDR2 is YYEEEE in the germline V gene. CDR3 length: 13 amino acids. The germline V and J ends were trimmed by 2 bases and 7 bases, with 12 bases remaining between them. CDR3 sequence: CASSLWGLGGYTF. In DNA, the CDR3 is TGTGCCAGCAGCTTATGGGGCTTGGGTGGCTACACCTTC.

This clone came up a few times. The CDR3 region has the DNA TGCGCCAGCAGTTTAAGCACTACTCAAGAGACCCAGTACTTC. Amino acid sequence: CASSLSTTQETQYF. The gene calls are TRBV10-1 and TRBJ2-5; D remains ambiguous. CDR3 length equals 14 residues. Per germline, CDR1 WNHNN and CDR2 SYGVQD (reference sequence). V lost 5 bases and J lost 2, with 12 bases in between.

This chain joins TRBV7-2 and TRBJ2-3; the match to TRBD2 covers 9 bases. The CDR3 totals 16 residues. V shed 2 bases, J shed 4 bases, and the junction held 7 bases outside the gene matches. Germline CDR1 SGHTA, CDR2 FQGNSA. The DNA for the CDR3 is TGTGCCAGCAGCTTAATGTTGGCGGGAGGGGCAGATACGCAGTATTTT. It yields the protein CASSLMLAGGADTQYF.

V is TRBV10-3 and J is TRBJ1-6; D is uncertain. Trimming cost V 6 bases and J 8 bases, with 17 bases left between them. CDR1 and CDR2 (germline): ENHRY, SYGVKD. This CDR3 contains 15 residues. The CDR3 sequence: CAISPGQAGDSPLHF. The DNA for the CDR3 is TGTGCCATCAGCCCCGGGCAAGCGGGCGATTCACCCCTCCACTTT.

The chain employs TRBV30 and TRBJ1-1, with TRBD1 matching 7 bases. The CDR3 covers 15 residues. Germline-derived CDR1 and CDR2 are GTSNPN and SVGIG (reference sequence). Trimming cost V 4 bases and J 0 bases; bases outside gene matches: 8. CDR3 loop: CAWNRGGSMNTEAFF. CDR3 nucleotides: TGTGCCTGGAACAGGGGTGGTTCGATGAACACTGAAGCTTTCTTT.